This T cell receptor (beta chain) was sequenced for a study of T cell changes during pregnancy in multiple sclerosis. Germline V gene data show CDR1 as MRHNA and CDR2 as SNTAGT. Trimming removed 5 bases from V and 3 bases from J; junction bases left unmatched: 9. The CDR3 sequence is 15 residues long. The repertoire was sequenced with immunoSEQ multiplex PCR; TCRdb's copy has only in-frame clones and lacks some. This sample has roughly 60,000 clones, with over 85% found just once. This clonotype originated in a female donor with multiple sclerosis, enrolled in a pregnancy study. This sequence joins TRBV6-4 and TRBJ2-7; 8 bases line up with TRBD1. The sample here was peripheral blood, taken in the second trimester of pregnancy. The CDR3 here is CASSWDRIMIYEQYF. The CDR3 DNA reads as TGTGCCAGCAGTTGGGACAGGATCATGATCTACGAGCAGTACTTC.